Shown below are 27 T cell receptor beta chains from a single sample sequenced in a study of blood T cell repertoires in COVID-19. Repertoires were generated with immunoSEQ multiplex PCR, while TCRdb's copy carries only in-frame clones and drops some. Here the sample spans fewer than 200,000 clones, about 88% being singletons. Sequences were obtained from peripheral blood. These receptors came from a woman in her sixties with COVID-19, enrolled during active disease.

At least ten counts were recorded for this clone. The V call is TRBV4-2, the J call TRBJ1-1; no definite D call. Germline assignment: CDR1 LGHNA and CDR2 YNFKEQ. The CDR3 is made up of 13 amino acids. Trimming pared 4 bases from V and 6 bases from J, leaving 12 bases between. The CDR3 here is CASSPSGFAEAFF. The CDR3 DNA reads as TGTGCCAGCAGCCCTTCAGGTTTCGCTGAAGCTTTCTTT.

The V and J genes are TRBV5-6 and TRBJ1-5; 9 bases are a match to TRBD1. Germline CDR1 SGHDT, CDR2 YYEEEE. Trimming removed 4 bases from V and 7 bases from J; junction bases left unmatched: 9. There are 15 residues in the CDR3. As DNA, the CDR3 is TGTGCCAGCAGCCTCCGTGGGACAGGGCTCCAGCCCCAGCATTTT. Amino acids: CASSLRGTGLQPQHF. Full variable domain (rest looked up from reference TRBV5-6 and TRBJ1-5): DAGVTQSPTHLIKTRGQQVTLRCSPKSGHDTVSWYQQALGQGPQFIFQYYEEEERQRGNFPDRFSGHQFPNYSSELNVNALLLGDSALYLCASSLRGTGLQPQHFGDGTRLSIL.

V usage is TRBV21-1 and J usage is TRBJ1-5; the D call in the table, TRBD1, was not verified against the DNA. TRBV21-1 is a pseudogene segment. The CDR3 contains 19 residues. The CDR3 spells CASSKVGTGGFIGNQPQHF. The CDR3 DNA follows: TGTGCCAGCAGCAAAGTGGGGACAGGGGGCTTTATTGGCAATCAGCCCCAGCATTTT.

This chain uses TRBV29-1 with TRBJ2-6; no definite D call. The CDR3 sequence is 13 residues long. The ends were cut back, 3 bases at V and 0 bases at J, with 3 bases in the middle. Germline V gene sequence: CDR1 SQVTM, CDR2 ANQGSEA. The DNA for the CDR3 is TGCAGCGTTGACCTCTCTGGGGCCAACGTCCTGACTTTC. This codes for CSVDLSGANVLTF.

CDR3 bases: TGTGCCAGCAGCTTAGGGCCAGGGGCCAATCAGCCCCAGCATTTT. Its protein product is CASSLGPGANQPQHF. The chain is built from TRBV11-2 and TRBJ1-5, with D tentatively TRBD1 (6 bases). V lost 1 base to trimming and J lost 3 bases, with 10 bases between them. The CDR3 is made up of 15 amino acids. The V gene's germline CDR1 is SGHAT and CDR2 FQNNGV.

This clone appeared a single time. The V and J genes are TRBV19 and TRBJ2-5; 11 bases align to TRBD1. There are 15 residues in the CDR3. J lost 4 bases, V lost 4 bases, and 5 bases had no gene match. The germline V gene has CDR1 LNHDA and CDR2 SQIVND (reference sequence). CDR3 residues: CASSSTGTGGETQYF. CDR3 DNA: TGTGCCAGTAGTAGTACCGGGACAGGGGGAGAGACCCAGTACTTC. Variable domain in full (rest from reference TRBV19 and TRBJ2-5): DGGITQSPKYLFRKEGQNVTLSCEQNLNHDAMYWYRQDPGQGLRLIYYSQIVNDFQKGDIAEGYSVSREKKESFPLTVTSAQKNPTAFYLCASSSTGTGGETQYFGPGTRLLVL.

The rearrangement uses TRBV19 and TRBJ2-1; unclear D gene. Trimming shortened V by 4 bases and J by 4 bases, and 11 bases separated the two germline ends. The CDR3 consists of 14 residues. CDR1 and CDR2 from the germline V gene are LNHDA and SQIVND (reference sequence). CDR3 loop: CASSTPYSYNEQFF. The CDR3 DNA is TGTGCCAGTAGTACCCCGTACAGTTACAATGAGCAGTTCTTC.

The chain couples TRBV5-1 to TRBJ1-6, with 7 bases lining up with TRBD1. The CDR3 contains 15 residues. The germline V gene has CDR1 SGHRS and CDR2 YFSETQ. With 4 bases clipped from V and 6 bases from J, the junction kept 7 bases outside the gene matches. CDR3 coding DNA: TGCGCCAGCAGCCGGGAGGGACAGTTTAATTCACCCCTCCACTTT. Protein product: CASSREGQFNSPLHF.

This chain uses TRBV2 with TRBJ1-1, with 8 nucleotides matching TRBD1. Trimming took 5 bases from V and 7 from J; bases not matched to a gene: 6. The V gene's germline CDR1 is SNHLY and CDR2 FYNNEI. This CDR3 has 13 residues. The CDR3, as DNA: TGTGCCAGCAGTACCGACAGGGGTAATGAAGCTTTCTTT. Its protein is CASSTDRGNEAFF. The whole variable domain, remainder taken from reference TRBV2 and TRBJ1-1, is EPEVTQTPSHQVTQMGQEVILRCVPISNHLYFYWYRQILGQKVEFLVSFYNNEISEKSEIFDDQFSVERPDGSNFTLKIRSTKLEDSAMYFCASSTDRGNEAFFGQGTRLTVV.

The chain is built from TRBV27 and TRBJ1-5; D is unresolved. Germline V gives CDR1 MNHEY, CDR2 SMNVEV (reference sequence). V was shortened by 3 bases and J by 6 bases, with 12 bases between the two germline ends. This CDR3 has 14 amino acids. This CDR3 is CASSFTPRGQPQHF. CDR3 nucleotides: TGTGCCAGCAGTTTTACCCCTCGGGGTCAGCCCCAGCATTTT.

This sequence joins TRBV12-3 or TRBV12-4 and TRBJ2-7; D possibly corresponds to TRBD2 (5 bases). The V end was cut by 8 bases, the J end by 5 bases, with 13 bases between. There are 12 residues in the CDR3. CDR3 residues: CASSFRGNEQYF. CDR3 nucleotides: TGTGCCAGCTCCTTCCGGGGAAACGAGCAGTACTTC.

The rearrangement uses TRBV7-3 and TRBJ1-1, with 9 bases matching TRBD1. Per germline, CDR1 SGHTA and CDR2 FQGTGA. The CDR3 consists of 13 residues. J gave up 1 base and V 8 bases, and 2 bases lay outside the gene matches. CDR3: CASQGQGNTEAFF. CDR3 nucleotides: TGTGCCAGCCAGGGACAGGGGAACACTGAAGCTTTCTTT.

This chain links TRBV12-3 or TRBV12-4 with TRBJ2-1; 10 bases agree with TRBD2. The V segment lost 11 bases and the J segment 5 bases; nucleotides outside the gene matches: 6. The CDR3 has 13 residues. The CDR3 nucleotides are TGTGCCGGAGCGGGAGGGCCCCACAATGAGCAGTTCTTC. Amino acid sequence: CAGAGGPHNEQFF.

This chain joins TRBV6-5 and TRBJ1-2; TRBD1 aligns across 8 bases. The germline V gene encodes CDR1 MNHEY and CDR2 SVGAGI. The V gene end was trimmed by 6 bases and the J gene end by 6 bases; junction bases not matched to a gene: 9. The CDR3 runs to 14 residues. The CDR3 DNA reads as TGTGCCAGCAGACCCGGACAGGGTAGGAATGGCTACACCTTC. As protein: CASRPGQGRNGYTF.

The V gene is TRBV30, the J gene TRBJ2-3; perhaps TRBD2 as D (7 bases). V lost 1 base, J lost 0 bases, and 11 bases lay in between. Germline CDR1 and CDR2: GTSNPN and SVGIG (reference sequence). This CDR3 has 15 residues. The CDR3 is CAWSDGGGSTDTQYF. For the CDR3, the DNA is TGTGCCTGGAGTGATGGCGGGGGCAGCACAGATACGCAGTATTTT.

The chain uses TRBV29-1 and TRBJ1-1; possible D gene TRBD1, 6 bases. Germline values: CDR1 SQVTM, CDR2 ANQGSEA. With 8 bases removed from V and 1 base from J, the gap between germline ends came to 11 bases. The CDR3 spans 12 residues. In DNA form, the CDR3 reads TGCAGCACCGGGACATCGAACACTGAAGCTTTCTTT. It translates to CSTGTSNTEAFF.

V usage is TRBV2 and J usage is TRBJ1-3; D gene unclear. Per germline, CDR1 SNHLY and CDR2 FYNNEI. Deletions cut 4 bases from V and 9 bases from J, with 10 bases between. The CDR3 contains 12 residues. In DNA, the CDR3 is TGTGCCAGCAGTGTTTCCCCAGGCACCATATATTTT. It encodes CASSVSPGTIYF. Full variable domain (rest looked up from reference TRBV2 and TRBJ1-3): EPEVTQTPSHQVTQMGQEVILRCVPISNHLYFYWYRQILGQKVEFLVSFYNNEISEKSEIFDDQFSVERPDGSNFTLKIRSTKLEDSAMYFCASSVSPGTIYFGEGSWLTVV.

V and J are TRBV7-8 and TRBJ2-5, with 9 bases that match TRBD1. Germline values: CDR1 SGHVS, CDR2 FQNEAQ. The V and J ends lost 4 bases and 3 bases, in that order; junction bases with no gene match: 9. CDR3 length: 16 residues. CDR3 residues: CASSSRWGDREETQYF. CDR3 bases: TGTGCCAGCAGCTCGCGTTGGGGGGACAGGGAAGAGACCCAGTACTTC. Looking up the rest from reference TRBV7-8 and TRBJ2-5 gives the full variable domain: GAGVSQSPRYKVAKRGQDVALRCDPISGHVSLFWYQQALGQGPEFLTYFQNEAQLDKSGLPSDRFFAERPEGSVSTLKIQRTQQEDSAVYLCASSSRWGDREETQYFGPGTRLLVL.

The chain is built from TRBV7-9 and TRBJ2-5, with D maybe TRBD1 (5 bases). Trimming cost V 1 base and J 4 bases, with 16 bases left between them. CDR1 is SEHNR and CDR2 is FQNEAQ in the germline V gene (reference sequence). The CDR3 is made up of 16 amino acids. This chain's CDR3 is CASSLGRQMIIETQYF. The CDR3 DNA reads as TGTGCCAGCAGCTTAGGGCGACAGATGATAATAGAGACCCAGTACTTC.

A word on this clone: This specimen includes other DNA sequences encoding the same CDR3. The chain employs TRBV5-1 and TRBJ1-1; D is undetermined. Between the trimmed V and J ends, which lost 0 bases and 1 base, there was a span of 7 bases. Germline V gives CDR1 SGHRS, CDR2 YFSETQ. The CDR3 contains 14 residues. The CDR3 DNA sequence: TGCGCCAGCAGCTTGGGGGGAGGGAACACTGAAGCTTTCTTT. Translated: CASSLGGGNTEAFF.

This clone was detected only once. This chain links TRBV7-6 with TRBJ2-5, with 8 bases that match TRBD1. This CDR3 has 15 amino acids. Germline V gene data show CDR1 as SGHVS and CDR2 as FNYEAQ. Trimming took 5 bases from V and 0 from J; bases not matched to a gene: 5. CDR3 DNA: TGTGCCAGCAGCGGGCAGGGGGCCTACCAAGAGACCCAGTACTTC. Translating gives CASSGQGAYQETQYF.

This clone was seen more than once but under ten times. The chain has TRBV5-1 and TRBJ1-1, with 7 bases matching TRBD1. The V gene end was trimmed by 8 bases and the J gene end by 1 base; junction bases not matched to a gene: 2. The CDR3 sequence is 12 residues long. Germline assignment: CDR1 SGHRS and CDR2 YFSETQ. The CDR3 sequence is CASGTENTEAFF. DNA of the CDR3: TGCGCCAGTGGGACAGAGAACACTGAAGCTTTCTTT.

CDR3 in DNA: TGTGCCAGCAGCTTTCTATCGGGACAGGGGGTTTCTGGGGCCAACGTCCTGACTTTC. Encoded protein: CASSFLSGQGVSGANVLTF. The chain is built from TRBV7-9 and TRBJ2-6, with 11 bases fitting TRBD1. The CDR3 totals 19 residues. Trimming cost V 3 bases and J 1 base; bases outside gene matches: 8. Germline V gives CDR1 SEHNR, CDR2 FQNEAQ (reference sequence).

This sequence joins TRBV5-1 and TRBJ1-2, with unresolved D. Germline values: CDR1 SGHRS, CDR2 YFSETQ. Trimming took off 4 bases at V and 8 bases at J, with 21 bases between the two ends. The CDR3 consists of 15 residues. The CDR3 is CASSPDTVSTRGYTF. In DNA form, the CDR3 reads TGCGCCAGCAGCCCAGATACAGTTTCGACTAGAGGCTACACCTTC.

The chain combines TRBV5-1 with TRBJ2-7; 10 nucleotides match TRBD2. The V and J ends lost 0 bases and 6 bases, in that order; junction bases with no gene match: 6. CDR3 length equals 15 residues. Germline lookup yields CDR1 SGHRS and CDR2 YFSETQ. This chain's CDR3 is CASSLALAGGGEQYF. In DNA form, the CDR3 reads TGCGCCAGCAGCTTGGCCTTAGCGGGAGGAGGCGAGCAGTACTTC.

V gene TRBV5-1 combines with J gene TRBJ2-1; weak D call: TRBD1 (5 bases). V was shortened by 4 bases and J by 0 bases, with 14 bases between the two germline ends. Germline lookup yields CDR1 SGHRS and CDR2 YFSETQ. The CDR3 covers 16 residues. The CDR3 bases are TGCGCCAGCAGCATAGGACAACCGAGCTCCTACAATGAGCAGTTCTTC. It is translated as CASSIGQPSSYNEQFF.

The chain has TRBV19 and TRBJ2-1; 15 positions match TRBD2. The CDR3 runs 18 residues. Losses at the gene ends were 4 bases for V and 3 bases for J; bases not matched to a gene: 7. Germline CDR1 and CDR2: LNHDA and SQIVND (reference sequence). CDR3 region: CASSNEGLAGGGYNEQFF. CDR3 in DNA: TGTGCCAGTAGTAACGAAGGACTAGCGGGAGGGGGCTACAATGAGCAGTTCTTC.